The 14 T cell receptor beta chains given below trace back to one sample, sequenced in a study of T cells in Graves' hyperthyroidism and ophthalmopathy. Amplification yielded TCR beta CDR3 regions, with RNA transcripts as the source. First-round RT-PCR with HTBI primers amplified the TCR CDR3 region. A single record per CDR3 protein comes from TCRdb applying MiXCR to the multiplex PCR reads. The sample contains 600,000 or so distinct CDR3 sequences, under 60% of which appear only once. Sequenced: peripheral blood or thyroid tissue (not recorded which). These receptors all come from a woman aged 18-35 years with Graves' hyperthyroidism.

This chain uses TRBV2 with TRBJ2-3; D remains unclear. The V end was cut by 5 bases, the J end by 6 bases, with 6 bases between. CDR1 and CDR2 (germline): SNHLY, FYNNEI. This CDR3 is built from 11 residues. The CDR3 sequence is CASSSEDTQYF. CDR3 DNA sequence: TGTGCCAGCAGTAGTGAGGATACGCAGTATTTT.

This clonotype was observed a handful of times. The V and J genes are TRBV10-3 and TRBJ1-1; D possibly corresponds to TRBD1 (5 bases). The V gene's germline CDR1 is ENHRY and CDR2 SYGVKD. V was pared by 8 bases and J by 10 bases, with 17 bases between. CDR3 length equals 12 residues. This chain's CDR3 is CAIGQGMLGAFF. In nucleotides, the CDR3 is TGTGCCATCGGCCAGGGAATGCTCGGAGCTTTCTTT.

Many counts were recorded for this clonotype. The J gene is TRBJ2-2, the V gene TRBV24-1, with D possibly being TRBD1 (5 bases). Trimming took 7 bases from V and 3 from J, leaving 8 bases between them. The CDR3 covers 13 residues. The germline V gene encodes CDR1 KGHDR and CDR2 SFDVKD. The CDR3 is CATRDTYTGELFF. In DNA form, the CDR3 reads TGTGCCACCAGGGACACATACACCGGGGAGCTGTTTTTT.

The chain uses TRBV10-3 and TRBJ2-6; 7 bases are a match to TRBD2. The trim removed 8 bases at V and 3 bases at J, leaving 1 base unmatched. Germline assignment: CDR1 ENHRY and CDR2 SYGVKD. The CDR3 is 13 residues long. The chain's CDR3 is CAIGGDGANVLTF. CDR3 nucleotide sequence: TGTGCCATCGGGGGGGATGGGGCCAACGTCCTGACTTTC.

This clonotype was seen many times. The chain carries TRBV7-8 and TRBJ2-7, with D possibly being TRBD1 or TRBD2 (5 bases each). The CDR3 has 15 amino acids. V lost 1 base to trimming and J lost 3 bases, with 13 bases between them. Germline V lookup: CDR1 SGHVS, CDR2 FQNEAQ. The CDR3, as DNA: TGTGCCAGCAGCTTAGTGAGGGGTTCTAGCTACGAGCAGTACTTC. Encoded protein: CASSLVRGSSYEQYF.

The V gene is TRBV15, the J gene TRBJ2-5, with 10 bases matching TRBD1. The CDR3 is 15 amino acids. Germline V gives CDR1 LNHNV, CDR2 YYDKDF (reference sequence). Trimming cost V 3 bases and J 5 bases; bases outside gene matches: 6. CDR3 sequence: CATSSARTGGETQYF. DNA for the CDR3: TGTGCCACCAGCAGCGCCCGGACAGGGGGGGAGACCCAGTACTTC.

This clonotype was picked up one time. The genes are TRBV7-2 and TRBJ2-5; 8 positions match TRBD2. The CDR3 extends over 16 amino acids. Germline V CDR1 and CDR2: SGHTA, FQGNSA. Germline trimming cut 3 bases from V and 2 bases from J; bases unmatched to any gene: 8. The CDR3 is CASSLWSASGQETQYF. CDR3 nucleotides: TGTGCCAGCAGCTTGTGGTCGGCTAGCGGGCAAGAGACCCAGTACTTC.

The chain couples TRBV7-9 to TRBJ2-5; TRBD1 agrees at 7 bases. V shed 1 base and J 4 bases; nucleotides not matched to a gene: 6. Germline lookup yields CDR1 SEHNR and CDR2 FQNEAQ (reference sequence). The CDR3 sequence is 15 residues long. The CDR3: CASSLDRGVGETQYF. DNA for the CDR3: TGTGCCAGCAGCTTAGACAGGGGTGTTGGAGAGACCCAGTACTTC.

The chain has TRBV10-3 and TRBJ2-7; TRBD1 agrees at 8 bases. CDR1 and CDR2 (germline): ENHRY, SYGVKD. With V trimmed by 10 bases and J by 0 bases, 8 bases remained unmatched. This CDR3 has 14 residues. The CDR3 DNA reads as TGTGCCAGCAGCTGGACAGGGCCCTCCTACGAGCAGTACTTC. Translation gives CASSWTGPSYEQYF.

This clonotype showed up just once. The V gene is TRBV7-9, the J gene TRBJ1-2; tentatively, D is TRBD1 (6 bases). Germline loops: CDR1 SEHNR, CDR2 FQNEAQ (reference sequence). Trimming pared 5 bases from V and 6 bases from J, leaving 16 bases between. The CDR3 consists of 14 residues. The CDR3 spells CASSSRGAEDGYTF. Written as DNA, the CDR3 is TGTGCCAGCAGCAGCAGGGGCGCTGAGGATGGCTACACCTTC.

The chain combines TRBV7-8 with TRBJ1-2, with D tentatively TRBD1 (6 bases). This CDR3 has 17 amino acids. Trimming pared 3 bases from V and 2 bases from J, leaving 19 bases between. Germline loops: CDR1 SGHVS, CDR2 FQNEAQ. CDR3 sequence reads: CASSFDQGQSLNYGYTF. DNA of the CDR3: TGTGCCAGCAGCTTCGACCAAGGACAGAGCCTAAACTATGGCTACACCTTC.

This clonotype showed up just a few times. V and J are TRBV24-1 and TRBJ2-5; 9 bases fit TRBD1. After removal of 4 bases from V and 2 bases from J, the junction contained 7 bases not matched to a gene. CDR3 length: 16 amino acids. CDR1 is KGHDR, CDR2 SFDVKD, per germline. Written as DNA, the CDR3 is TGTGCCACCAGTGACGTTGACAGGGGGTGGCAAGAGACCCAGTACTTC. It encodes CATSDVDRGWQETQYF.

The V and J genes are TRBV7-8 and TRBJ2-2; D is perhaps TRBD1 or TRBD2 (5 bases each). The CDR3 totals 16 residues. V lost 0 bases to trimming and J lost 11 bases, with 19 bases between them. CDR1 is SGHVS and CDR2 is FQNEAQ in the germline V gene. The CDR3 loop is CASSLAPGPFGGELFF. CDR3 DNA sequence: TGTGCCAGCAGCTTAGCCCCGGGACCATTCGGCGGAGAGCTGTTTTTT.

This clonotype came up a few times. The V and J genes are TRBV7-9 and TRBJ1-4; tentative D call: TRBD1 (5 bases). Trimming stripped 6 bases from V and 6 bases from J, with 23 bases between. The CDR3 runs to 17 residues. Germline V gene sequence: CDR1 SEHNR, CDR2 FQNEAQ (reference sequence). The CDR3 DNA reads TGTGCCAGCAGTCCTCCCGCGGGGGGAGGGCAGGATGAAAAACTGTTTTTT. Protein sequence: CASSPPAGGGQDEKLFF.